This TCR beta chain appears in the sequencing data of a study of cytomegalovirus exposure and HLA in healthy donors. Of note for this clone: What it binds is not known.

Study-wide findings and caveats: According to a subsequent analysis, TCR clusters from the first cohort were inclined to appear together in the 100 to 150 validation repertoires.

Here immunoSEQ multiplex PCR was the method, and the copy in TCRdb shows in-frame clones only, minus some. The sample gives 65,000 to 80,000 clones, approximately 94% of which show up once; 2.5% to 4% is in the top ten. This CDR3 contains 15 residues. CDR1 is LNHDA and CDR2 is SQIVND in the germline V gene (reference sequence). V was trimmed by 1 base and J by 6 bases, leaving 13 bases between them. The V and J genes are TRBV19 and TRBJ1-5, with D unclear. This TCR was recovered from a young woman in good health and CMV-seropositive. The sequenced material came from PBMCs. The CDR3 region is CASSIGQLGVQPQHF. CDR3 bases: TGTGCCAGTAGTATAGGGCAGTTGGGCGTTCAGCCCCAGCATTTT. The variable domain in full, with the rest retrieved from reference TRBV19 and TRBJ1-5, is DGGITQSPKYLFRKEGQNVTLSCEQNLNHDAMYWYRQDPGQGLRLIYYSQIVNDFQKGDIAEGYSVSREKKESFPLTVTSAQKNPTAFYLCASSIGQLGVQPQHFGDGTRLSIL.